This TCR beta chain was documented in a study of T cell responses to AZD1222 COVID-19 vaccine (dated by TCRdb to the early 2020s). The study in broad terms: TCR sequencing was performed for 230 to 250 trial participants, of whom about 200 were given two doses of AZD1222 and around 25 were given two doses of MenACWY control vaccine. Trial participants were enrolled into age subgroups of 18-55, 56-69 and 70-plus years, which contained 148, 28 and 57 TCR-sequenced participants, respectively. The investigation overall reported the following: Most participants were white British and females outnumbered males, and the authors suggested that clonal diversity may have been underestimated. Because no samples from the day 14 peak response were available, repertoires could be characterized only after the peak T cell response. The 56-69-year group was small, and its depth increase did not reach significance, likely because of low power. CD4 TCRs associated with the vaccine covered the entire spike protein, and the dominant responses were in regions 160-218 and 743-854. A significant rise in spike-specific TCR breadth and depth was observed after two AZD1222 doses relative to day 0 and relative to MenACWY recipients. Reportedly, close to half of the unique spike-specific TCRs recognized epitopes lying outside the regions that are mutated in the B.1.351 and B.1.1.7 variants. Only a handful of AZD1222 recipients were SARS-CoV-2 seropositive at baseline, limiting conclusions about previously exposed vaccinees.

What this sample's time point label stands for: about 28 days (+/-7) after the second vaccine dose. AZD1222 recipients whose second dose came at about 4 weeks and those whose second dose came at about 12 weeks were combined into one group, since spike-specific TCR depth and breadth did not differ between the two schedules. Samples from vaccinated people were obtained from the UK trials COV001 and COV002, which included a single-blind randomized controlled phase 2/3 trial of AZD1222 (ChAdOx1 nCoV-19) in healthy adults. Trial participant PBMC samples were collected at day 0 and day 28 after the second dose for TCRbeta chain sequencing. V is trimmed back by 5 bases and J by 3 bases, and the junction contains 9 bases that no gene match accounts for. The germline V gene yields MDHEN for CDR1 and SYDVKM for CDR2. The CDR3 covers 15 residues, taking in both the cysteine and the phenylalanine. The sequence is cut down to CDR3 DNA, 45 bases in frame from base 1.

The CDR3 regions of human TCRbeta chains were subjected to immunosequencing. The source study handled its data this way. Repertoire TCRs were matched against a reference library of SARS-CoV-2-specific TCRs generated with the MIRA antigen-specificity platform. Breadth was defined as the fraction of unique TCRs that were SARS-CoV-2-associated, and depth was defined as the fraction of total T cells that were SARS-CoV-2-associated. Using the MIRA data, each spike-specific TCR was assigned both to the spike region to which the TCR was reactive and to a CD4 or CD8 class. Log10-transformed breadth and depth values were compared by one-way ANOVA with Sidak's multiple comparisons tests. As stored in TCRdb, this immuneACCESS dataset retains in-frame rearrangements with V and J assigned. A fraction of the clones does not appear; measured against another copy, unresolved V genes explain less than half of the discrepancy, and the remainder lacks a known reason. V, J and clone size were drawn from that table, and D and trimming were deduced from the DNA. The table for this sample lists roughly 120,000 clones; around 83% of them were counted only once. The ten most abundant clones make up approximately 15% of the sample.

This clone was recorded only once. This receptor's antigen is unknown. No clone much larger than this one lies a single base away; base qualities are absent. The sample in question was peripheral blood, obtained 28 days after the second AZD1222 dose. The receptor chain draws on TRBV28 and TRBJ1-2, with 7 junctional bases fitting TRBD1. This clonotype originated in an adult who received the AZD1222 COVID-19 vaccine. The nucleotide sequence reads TGTGCCAGCAGTCTCCACGGGGACAGATACTATGGCTACACCTTC. This translates into CASSLHGDRYYGYTF.